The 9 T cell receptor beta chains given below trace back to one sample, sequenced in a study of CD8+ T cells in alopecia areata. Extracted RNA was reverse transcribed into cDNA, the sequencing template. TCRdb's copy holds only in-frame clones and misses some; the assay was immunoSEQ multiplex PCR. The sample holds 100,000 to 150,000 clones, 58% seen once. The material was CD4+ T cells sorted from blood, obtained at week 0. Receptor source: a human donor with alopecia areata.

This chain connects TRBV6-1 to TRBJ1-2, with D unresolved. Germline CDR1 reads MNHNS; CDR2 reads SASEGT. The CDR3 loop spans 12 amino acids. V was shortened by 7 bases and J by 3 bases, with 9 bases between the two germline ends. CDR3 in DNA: TGTGCCAGCACTCCAGATGACTATGGCTACACCTTC. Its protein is CASTPDDYGYTF.

The CDR3 reads CASSIQTGGAETQYF. The CDR3 DNA is TGTGCCAGTAGTATACAGACAGGGGGCGCAGAGACCCAGTACTTC. V is TRBV19 and J is TRBJ2-5; TRBD1 aligns across 10 bases. Losses at the gene ends were 2 bases for V and 4 bases for J; bases not matched to a gene: 4. Germline-derived CDR1 and CDR2 are LNHDA and SQIVND (reference sequence). The CDR3 is made up of 15 amino acids. The full variable domain, completed using reference TRBV19 and TRBJ2-5, is DGGITQSPKYLFRKEGQNVTLSCEQNLNHDAMYWYRQDPGQGLRLIYYSQIVNDFQKGDIAEGYSVSREKKESFPLTVTSAQKNPTAFYLCASSIQTGGAETQYFGPGTRLLVL.

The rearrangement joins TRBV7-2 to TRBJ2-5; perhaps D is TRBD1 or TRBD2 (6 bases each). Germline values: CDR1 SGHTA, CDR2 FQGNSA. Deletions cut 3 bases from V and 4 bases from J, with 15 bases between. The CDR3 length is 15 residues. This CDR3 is CASSFRGDGTETQYF. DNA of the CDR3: TGTGCCAGCAGCTTTAGGGGGGACGGGACAGAGACCCAGTACTTC.

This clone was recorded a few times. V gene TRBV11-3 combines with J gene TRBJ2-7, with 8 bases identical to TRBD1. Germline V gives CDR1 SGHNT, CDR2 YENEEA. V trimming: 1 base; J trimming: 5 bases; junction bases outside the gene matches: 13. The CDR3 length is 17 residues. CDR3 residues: CASSLAPGQGGKNEQYF. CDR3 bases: TGTGCCAGCAGCTTAGCCCCAGGACAGGGAGGTAAAAACGAGCAGTACTTC.

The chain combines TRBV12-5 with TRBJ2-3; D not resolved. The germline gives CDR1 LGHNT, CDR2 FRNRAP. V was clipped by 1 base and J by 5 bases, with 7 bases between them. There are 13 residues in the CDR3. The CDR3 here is CASGLGLLDTQYF. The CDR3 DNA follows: TGTGCTAGTGGTTTGGGATTGTTAGATACGCAGTATTTT.

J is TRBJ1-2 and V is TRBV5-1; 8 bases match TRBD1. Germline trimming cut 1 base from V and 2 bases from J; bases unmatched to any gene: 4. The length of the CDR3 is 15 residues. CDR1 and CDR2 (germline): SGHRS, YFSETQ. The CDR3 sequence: CASSLTGGVNYGYTF. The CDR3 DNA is TGCGCCAGCAGCTTGACAGGGGGAGTCAACTATGGCTACACCTTC.

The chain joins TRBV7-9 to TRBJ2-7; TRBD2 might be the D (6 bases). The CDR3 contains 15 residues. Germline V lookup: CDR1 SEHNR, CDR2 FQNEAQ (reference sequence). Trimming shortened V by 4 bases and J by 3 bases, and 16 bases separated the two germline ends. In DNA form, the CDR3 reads TGTGCCAGCAGCTCCCTGACTCGGGGGAACTACGAGCAGTACTTC. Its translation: CASSSLTRGNYEQYF.

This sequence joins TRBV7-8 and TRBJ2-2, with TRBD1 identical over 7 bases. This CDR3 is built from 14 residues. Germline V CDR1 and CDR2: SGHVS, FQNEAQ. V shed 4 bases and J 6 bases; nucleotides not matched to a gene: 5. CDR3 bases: TGTGCCAGCAGCTCCATGACAGGGCCCGGGGAGCTGTTTTTT. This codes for CASSSMTGPGELFF.

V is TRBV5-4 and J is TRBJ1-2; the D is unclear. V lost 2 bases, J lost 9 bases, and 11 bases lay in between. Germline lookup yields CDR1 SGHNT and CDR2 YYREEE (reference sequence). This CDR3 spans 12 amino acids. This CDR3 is CASSFNEGSYTF. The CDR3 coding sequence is TGTGCCAGCAGCTTCAATGAAGGAAGCTACACCTTC.